This T cell receptor (beta chain) was obtained from a study of blood T cell repertoires in COVID-19. Overall study: The study drew acute and convalescent COVID-19 samples from the United States, Italy and Spain. From T cells, B-cell-depleted T cells, or PBMCs came the material, which was cDNA or gDNA.

The CDR3 sequence is 14 residues long. Germline V gene data show CDR1 as MDHEN and CDR2 as SYDVKM. Trimming took 6 bases from V and 3 from J; bases not matched to a gene: 5. In the source study's methods: Reference gene primer amplification yielded estimated nucleated cell counts. TCRdb's table, derived via immunoSEQ multiplex PCR, lists solely in-frame clones and lacks some. V, J and clone size are those of that table, while D and trimming were read from the DNA. The sample has tens of thousands of clones, almost 90% seen once; the top ten hold around 4.5%. This TCR was sampled from a woman aged 80 or over with active or convalescent COVID-19. The gene calls are TRBV28 and TRBJ1-3; 7 nucleotides match TRBD1. Sequencing was done on a sample of peripheral blood. CDR3 protein: CASSYTGDGNTIYF. CDR3 coding DNA: TGTGCCAGCAGCTATACAGGGGATGGAAACACCATATATTTT.